This TCR beta chain was sequenced in a study of T cells in localized non-small cell lung cancer. On this clone: The antigen is not known.

Findings and limits, study-wide: It remains possible that heterogeneity exists, since only one tumor region was sequenced. Of the tissues analyzed, uninvolved adjacent lung showed maximal T cell clonality, greater than tumor. There was an association of higher blood T cell density with longer overall survival. A median of approximately 60 of the top 100 tumor clones appeared in adjacent lung, which was paired and uninvolved.

Germline V CDR1 and CDR2: SGHDT, YYEEEE. The CDR3 runs to 14 residues. V was trimmed by 1 base and J by 6 bases, leaving 11 bases between them. This table comes from immunoSEQ multiplex PCR, and its TCRdb copy is limited to in-frame clones, with some not included. The sample yields about 48,000 clones, 70% to 85% seen once. The sample was peripheral blood, taken before any cancer treatment. This TCR derives from a man between 40 and 75 years old with stage I squamous cell lung carcinoma. The chain employs TRBV5-6 and TRBJ2-1, with D hard to call. CDR3 sequence reads: CASSLSSGFNEQFF. Written as DNA, the CDR3 is TGTGCCAGCAGCTTGTCATCCGGCTTCAATGAGCAGTTCTTC.